This TCR beta chain was obtained from a study of T-cell memory formation after mild COVID-19. Study context: TCR clustering was largely donor specific.

J was trimmed by 5 bases and V by 5 bases; bases with no gene match: 18. CDR3 length: 17 amino acids. Germline V gives CDR1 DFQATT, CDR2 SNEGSKA (reference sequence). MiXCR, applied by TCRdb to the 5' RACE reads, yields one record per CDR3 protein. This sample has 400,000 or so distinct CDR3 sequences, with roughly 21% found just once. Sequences were obtained from PBMCs or a T cell subset sorted from them (not recorded which). The J gene is TRBJ2-1, the V gene TRBV20-1; TRBD2 matches at 7 bases. This receptor was identified in an adult woman who had mild COVID-19 (a few samples of this study predate the infection). Cell type and time point are not known. Here the CDR3 reads CSALGLAEGVGHNEQFF. DNA for the CDR3: TGCAGTGCTCTCGGGCTAGCGGAGGGAGTGGGGCACAATGAGCAGTTCTTC.